Below are 18 T cell receptor beta chains sequenced from a single sample in a study of T cell responses to AZD1222 COVID-19 vaccine. TCRdb's copy holds only in-frame clones and misses some; the assay was immunoSEQ multiplex PCR. Of approximately 130,000 clones listed, 93% are singletons. Sequences were derived from peripheral blood, sampled on day 0 of AZD1222 vaccination. Receptors were obtained from an adult in good health.

The rearrangement uses TRBV18 and TRBJ1-5; D is unresolved. Looked up from germline, CDR1 is KGHSH and CDR2 is LQKENI. The CDR3 loop spans 15 amino acids. Trimming pared 3 bases from V and 6 bases from J, leaving 15 bases between. The CDR3 spells CASSPSRGLVQPQHF. In DNA form, the CDR3 reads TGTGCCAGCTCACCCTCCAGAGGCCTCGTTCAGCCCCAGCATTTT.

The rearrangement uses TRBV28 and TRBJ1-2; D gene ambiguous. Germline V gene sequence: CDR1 MDHEN, CDR2 SYDVKM. This CDR3 contains 15 residues. The germline V and J ends were trimmed by 8 bases and 5 bases, with 21 bases remaining between them. The CDR3 reads CASEFPPGTEYGYTF. The CDR3 DNA reads TGTGCCAGCGAATTCCCCCCCGGTACAGAATATGGCTACACCTTC.

This chain uses TRBV4-1 with TRBJ2-6; weak D call: TRBD2 (6 bases). CDR3 length: 19 amino acids. The germline gives CDR1 MGHRA, CDR2 YSYEKL. With 0 bases removed from V and 0 bases from J, the gap between germline ends came to 15 bases. CDR3 protein: CASSQEEGRVGSGANVLTF. The DNA of the CDR3 is TGCGCCAGCAGCCAAGAGGAGGGCAGGGTAGGCTCTGGGGCCAACGTCCTGACTTTC.

J is TRBJ1-5 and V is TRBV12-3 or TRBV12-4; D is undetermined. The CDR3 length is 11 residues. The V end was cut by 8 bases, the J end by 3 bases, with 5 bases between. DNA for the CDR3: TGTGCCAGCGGTACCAATCAGCCCCAGCATTTT. It translates to CASGTNQPQHF.

The J gene is TRBJ2-3, the V gene TRBV6-6; 8 nucleotides agree with TRBD2. Per germline, CDR1 MNHNY and CDR2 SVGAGI (reference sequence). Trimming cost V 4 bases and J 3 bases; bases outside gene matches: 6. The CDR3 extends over 15 amino acids. The CDR3 here is CASSSYGGGTDTQYF. CDR3 DNA sequence: TGTGCCAGCAGTTCTTACGGGGGGGGGACAGATACGCAGTATTTT.

The chain combines TRBV7-2 with TRBJ1-2, with no clear D. CDR1 is SGHTA and CDR2 is FQGNSA in the germline V gene. The CDR3 spans 15 residues. V lost 5 bases and J lost 4, with 17 bases in between. The CDR3 nucleotides read TGTGCCAGCAGCCCCCACGGAGACCCGATCTATGGCTACACCTTC. It encodes CASSPHGDPIYGYTF. The complete variable domain, with remaining parts taken from reference TRBV7-2 and TRBJ1-2, reads GAGVSQSPSNKVTEKGKDVELRCDPISGHTALYWYRQSLGQGLEFLIYFQGNSAPDKSGLPSDRFSAERTGGSVSTLTIQRTQQEDSAVYLCASSPHGDPIYGYTFGSGTRLTVV.

This chain links TRBV13 with TRBJ2-7; either TRBD1 or TRBD2 may supply D (5 bases each). Germline V CDR1 and CDR2: PRHDT, FYEKMQ (reference sequence). The ends were cut back, 4 bases at V and 3 bases at J, with 16 bases in the middle. The CDR3 has 15 residues. The CDR3, as DNA: TGTGCCAGCAGCTCCGGGACGGTGGACATCTACGAGCAGTACTTC. It translates to CASSSGTVDIYEQYF.

The genes are TRBV6-5 and TRBJ2-7, with D possibly called TRBD1 or TRBD2 (5 bases each). Trimming took off 0 bases at V and 2 bases at J, with 11 bases between the two ends. Germline V gives CDR1 MNHEY, CDR2 SVGAGI. The CDR3 runs 15 residues. In DNA form, the CDR3 reads TGTGCCAGCAGTTACTCGAGGGGCGGAACCTACGAGCAGTACTTC. Protein sequence: CASSYSRGGTYEQYF.

J is TRBJ2-1 and V is TRBV6-5; perhaps TRBD1 as D (5 bases). This CDR3 comprises 14 residues. The V and J ends lost 6 bases and 1 base respectively, with 10 bases between them. The germline V gene encodes CDR1 MNHEY and CDR2 SVGAGI. In DNA, the CDR3 is TGTGCCAGCAGACAGGACACATCCTACAATGAGCAGTTCTTC. Encoded protein: CASRQDTSYNEQFF.

The chain employs TRBV7-6 and TRBJ1-1; D gene unclear. Germline assignment: CDR1 SGHVS and CDR2 FNYEAQ. The CDR3 covers 9 residues. V was pared by 5 bases and J by 8 bases, with 3 bases between. CDR3 residues: CASSPEAFF. DNA of the CDR3: TGTGCCAGCAGCCCCGAAGCTTTCTTT.

The genes are TRBV6-5 and TRBJ2-5; D is possibly TRBD2 (8 bases). The CDR3 is 14 amino acids. V lost 6 bases and J 4 bases, leaving 15 bases between the germline ends. Germline V CDR1 and CDR2: MNHEY, SVGAGI. The CDR3 DNA reads as TGTGCCAGCAGACCCGGGGGGGACAGAGAGACCCAGTACTTC. Its protein product is CASRPGGDRETQYF.

V gene TRBV11-2 combines with J gene TRBJ1-2, with 7 bases fitting TRBD1. The CDR3 covers 14 residues. Germline assignment: CDR1 SGHAT and CDR2 FQNNGV. V gave up 9 bases and J gave up 8 bases; unmatched junction bases: 15. The CDR3 nucleotides are TGTGCCAGTGGATATCCAGGGGGGGCGCAGGGCTACACCTTC. Translating it yields CASGYPGGAQGYTF.

The chain employs TRBV7-9 and TRBJ1-1; D is undetermined. The germline V gene has CDR1 SEHNR and CDR2 FQNEAQ (reference sequence). The CDR3 runs 11 residues. V was shortened by 4 bases and J by 9 bases, with 9 bases between the two germline ends. CDR3 coding DNA: TGTGCCAGCAGCTATGGGGAAAAAGCTTTCTTT. This sequence encodes CASSYGEKAFF.

The chain is built from TRBV11-2 and TRBJ2-1; 8 nucleotides agree with TRBD1. V dropped 3 bases and J dropped 5; count of bases not matched to a gene: 6. From germline, CDR1 is SGHAT and CDR2 FQNNGV. This CDR3 has 15 amino acids. The CDR3 is CASSFGQGQHNEQFF. The CDR3 nucleotides are TGTGCCAGCAGCTTCGGACAGGGCCAACACAATGAGCAGTTCTTC.

The chain links TRBV6-4 to TRBJ2-1; 8 bases agree with TRBD2. Germline CDR1 is MRHNA and CDR2 is SNTAGT. J was trimmed by 5 bases and V by 2 bases; bases with no gene match: 5. This CDR3 comprises 15 residues. The CDR3 reads CASSDIAGGHNEQFF. Here the CDR3 DNA reads TGTGCCAGCAGTGACATCGCGGGGGGCCACAATGAGCAGTTCTTC.

This chain joins TRBV2 and TRBJ2-2; D perhaps matches TRBD2 (6 bases). Germline CDR1 reads SNHLY; CDR2 reads FYNNEI. V lost 4 bases and J 1 base, leaving 10 bases between the germline ends. This CDR3 spans 15 amino acids. CDR3 amino acids: CASSVYGGNTGELFF. The CDR3 nucleotides are TGTGCCAGCAGTGTATACGGGGGGAACACCGGGGAGCTGTTTTTT.

J is TRBJ2-6 and V is TRBV7-9; D perhaps matches TRBD2 (5 bases). Per germline, CDR1 SEHNR and CDR2 FQNEAQ (reference sequence). This CDR3 region has 19 residues. Trimming removed 7 bases from V and 0 bases from J, with 22 bases in between. CDR3: CASTAGGGALSSGANVLTF. The CDR3 bases are TGTGCCAGCACCGCCGGTGGAGGCGCCTTGAGCTCTGGGGCCAACGTCCTGACTTTC.

The chain combines TRBV5-4 with TRBJ2-5, with TRBD2 identical over 7 bases. The germline gives CDR1 SGHNT, CDR2 YYREEE (reference sequence). This CDR3 contains 15 residues. V was pared by 1 base and J by 3 bases, with 6 bases of the junction left unmatched. CDR3 residues: CASSLTFRGEETQYF. The CDR3 DNA is TGTGCCAGCAGCTTGACCTTCCGGGGGGAAGAGACCCAGTACTTC. The full variable domain, rest sourced from reference TRBV5-4 and TRBJ2-5, is ETGVTQSPTHLIKTRGQQVTLRCSSQSGHNTVSWYQQALGQGPQFIFQYYREEENGRGNFPPRFSGLQFPNYSSELNVNALELDDSALYLCASSLTFRGEETQYFGPGTRLLVL.